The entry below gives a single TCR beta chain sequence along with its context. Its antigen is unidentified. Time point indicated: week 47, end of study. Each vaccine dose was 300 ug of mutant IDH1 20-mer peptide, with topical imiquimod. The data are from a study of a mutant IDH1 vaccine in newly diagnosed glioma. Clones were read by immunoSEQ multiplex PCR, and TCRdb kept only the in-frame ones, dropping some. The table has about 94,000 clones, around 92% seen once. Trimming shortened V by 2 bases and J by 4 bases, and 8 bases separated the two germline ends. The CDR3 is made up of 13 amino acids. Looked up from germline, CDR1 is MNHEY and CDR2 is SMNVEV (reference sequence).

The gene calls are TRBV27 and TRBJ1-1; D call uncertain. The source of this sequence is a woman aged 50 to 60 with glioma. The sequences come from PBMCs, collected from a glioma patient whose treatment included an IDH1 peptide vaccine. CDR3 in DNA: TGTGCCAGCAGTTTAATACAGAGCACTGAAGCTTTCTTT. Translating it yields CASSLIQSTEAFF.